The clone carrying this T cell receptor (beta chain) has at least ten counts. What it recognizes is unknown. This CDR3 comprises 15 residues. Germline loops: CDR1 SGDLS, CDR2 YYNGEE. V lost 0 bases, J lost 8 bases, and 5 bases stayed unmatched. The data originate from a study of CD8 T cells in ankylosing spondylitis. Whole-study results and caveats: Within ankylosing spondylitis blood, a TCR beta motif made up of eight highly homologous variants appeared to be characteristic. As reported, disease-linked clones showed significant enrichment in matched ankylosing spondylitis synovial fluid. Those disease-linked clones were CD8+; they were also relatively rare in peripheral blood.

Researchers built TCR beta libraries using quantitative 5'-RACE with molecular barcodes. TCRdb called the 5' RACE reads again in MiXCR, with one record for every CDR3 protein. The table has roughly 42,000 distinct CDR3 sequences, about 2.5% seen once. Source material: blood, either unsorted or a sorted T cell fraction (not recorded which). The chain recombines TRBV9 with TRBJ2-1; 10 positions match TRBD2. This receptor was identified in a male donor with ankylosing spondylitis or in good health (not recorded which). The CDR3, as DNA: TGTGCCAGCAGCGTAGTGTCTAGCGGGAGTGATGAGCAGTTCTTC. Translating gives CASSVVSSGSDEQFF.